This TCR beta chain was recorded in a study of blood T cell repertoires in COVID-19 (dated by TCRdb to the early 2020s). Regarding the research as a whole: Collaborator samples came from the United States, Italy and Spain and covered acute and convalescent phases of COVID-19. The material from the prospective study consisted of cDNA or gDNA derived from T cells, B-cell-depleted T cells, or PBMCs. Where HLA class I and class II types were available, the types were taken from metadata supplied by the sample provider, not from assay-based typing. The repertoires were released in a freely available public database intended as a resource for research on the immune response to SARS-CoV-2. The dataset comprised deeply sampled blood TCRbeta repertoires from subjects exposed to, actively infected with, or recovered from COVID-19. A de-identified subject ID, COVID-19 status, age in years and sex were almost always included in the sample metadata. The samples were drawn from the first 160 participants of the ongoing ImmuneRACE study and from roughly 1,300 subjects provided by 6 global collaborators.

Turning to this clone: This clone's antigen is unknown. No base qualities exist here, and no much larger clone lies one base off it.

Trimming removed 10 bases from V and 0 bases from J; the gene matches leave 6 bases unexplained. Based on the germline V gene (reference sequence), the CDR1 and CDR2 sequences are SEHNR and FQNEAQ. There are 15 amino acids in the CDR3, from cysteine to phenylalanine inclusive. Of all the DNA, just the CDR3 is kept, 45 bases in frame from base 1. TCRbeta CDR3 regions were amplified from genomic DNA using the immunoSEQ Assay, a bias-controlled multiplex PCR. In the source study's methods: Nucleated cell counts per sample were estimated from amplification of reference gene primers within the assay. Sequence reads were collapsed and filtered to measure the absolute abundance of every unique TCRbeta CDR3 rearrangement. For each sample, productive Simpson clonality was calculated as the square root of Simpson's diversity index over productive rearrangements. TCRdb took this table from immuneACCESS and kept in-frame rearrangements with V and J called. Such tables lack part of the clones; where checked against another copy, unresolved V genes explain under half of the gap, and the rest is unexplained. V, J and clone size are taken as reported in that table, and D and trimming were inferred from the DNA itself. The sample has approximately 300,000 clones on record, 75% to 90% of them singletons. The leading ten clones occupy 3.7% of the sample.

The collaborating institutions used their own protocols to collect whole blood in K2EDTA tubes. Collaborator samples were shipped for TCRbeta analysis as frozen whole blood, isolated PBMCs, or DNA extracted from either sample type. Overall study outcomes, separate from this receptor: Clinical and demographic metadata were provided uncurated, with the amount varying by source and participant.

Here the chain combines TRBV7-9 and TRBJ1-6; TRBD1 fits 7 bases in the junction. The sample taken for sequencing was peripheral blood. The receptor was isolated from a middle-aged woman with acute or convalescent COVID-19. The nucleotides read TGTGCCACCGACAGGGCGAGCTCCTATAATTCACCCCTCCACTTT. Its protein reads: CATDRASSYNSPLHF. The CDR3, completed at both ends by the reference TRBV7-9 and TRBJ1-6 genes, gives the full variable domain DTGVSQNPRHKITKRGQNVTFRCDPISEHNRLYWYRQTLGQGPEFLTYFQNEAQLEKSRLLSDRFSAERPKGSFSTLEIQRTEQGDSAMYLCATDRASSYNSPLHFGNGTRLTVT.